This TCR beta chain emerged from a study of T cells in localized non-small cell lung cancer. Study-wide results and limits: A denser population of T cells in blood accompanied longer overall survival. Sequencing was limited to one tumor region, leaving the possibility of heterogeneity open.

On this clone itself: Its specificity is unknown.

Assay: immunoSEQ multiplex PCR; the TCRdb copy retains only in-frame clones and omits some. Among 11,000 to 15,000 clones listed, about 80% were seen once. Trimming took off 6 bases at V and 8 bases at J, with 10 bases between the two ends. Germline V gene sequence: CDR1 MNHEY, CDR2 SVGAGI. This CDR3 region has 11 residues. This rearrangement joins TRBV6-5 to TRBJ1-2; no reliable D call. The sequence came from a female donor older than 55 with stage I squamous cell lung carcinoma. The sequences come from peripheral blood, collected before any cancer treatment. In DNA form, the CDR3 reads TGTGCCAGCAGGCAGAAAGGAGGCTACACCTTC. Translated, it gives CASRQKGGYTF.